This T cell receptor beta chain is drawn from a study of T cells in women clearing cervical HPV infection. Overall study: Case blood drawn at lesion detection; control blood after infection cleared.

Study-level findings and limits: Associations may precede or follow infection; HPV-specific or memory T cells were not isolated.

Method: immunoSEQ multiplex PCR; TCRdb's copy keeps in-frame clones and lacks some. This sample contains 20,000 or so clones. Each participant carried one incident cervical HPV16 infection only. With regard to this clone: Its antigen is currently unknown. The read stops 3 residues short of the end of the CDR3; the missing end is completed from the germline J gene.

The V end was cut by 1 base, the J end by 8 bases, with 14 bases between. The CDR3 covers 14 residues. In germline, CDR1 is SGHRS, CDR2 YFSETQ. This receptor was obtained from a woman between 18 and 75 years old with a cervical HPV16 infection that either progressed to CIN3+ or cleared (not recorded which). Sequenced sample: blood buffy coat. This chain links TRBV5-1 with TRBJ2-3; D uncertain. The part of the CDR3 DNA that was read is TGCGCCAGCAGCTTGAAGGGCATAGACGGTACG. Translated, it gives CASSLKGIDGT. The whole CDR3 is CASSLKGIDGTQYF. Full variable domain (missing parts from reference TRBV5-1 and TRBJ2-3): KAGVTQTPRYLIKTRGQQVTLSCSPISGHRSVSWYQQTPGQGLQFLFEYFSETQRNKGNFPGRFSGRQFSNSRSEMNVSTLELGDSALYLCASSLKGIDGTQYFGPGTRLTVL.